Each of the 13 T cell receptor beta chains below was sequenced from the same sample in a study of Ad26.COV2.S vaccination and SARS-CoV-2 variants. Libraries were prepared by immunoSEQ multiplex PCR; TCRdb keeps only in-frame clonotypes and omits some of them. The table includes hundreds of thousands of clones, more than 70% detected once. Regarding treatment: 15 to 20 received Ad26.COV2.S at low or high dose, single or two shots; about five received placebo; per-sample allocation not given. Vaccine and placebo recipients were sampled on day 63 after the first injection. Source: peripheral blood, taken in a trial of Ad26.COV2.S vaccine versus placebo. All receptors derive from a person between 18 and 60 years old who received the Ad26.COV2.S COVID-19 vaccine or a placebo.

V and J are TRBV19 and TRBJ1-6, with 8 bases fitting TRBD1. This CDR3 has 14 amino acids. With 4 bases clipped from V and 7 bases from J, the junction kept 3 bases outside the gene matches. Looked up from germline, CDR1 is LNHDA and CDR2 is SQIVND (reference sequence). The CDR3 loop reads CASSTDRANSPLHF. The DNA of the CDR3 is TGTGCCAGTAGTACGGACAGGGCCAATTCACCCCTCCACTTT.

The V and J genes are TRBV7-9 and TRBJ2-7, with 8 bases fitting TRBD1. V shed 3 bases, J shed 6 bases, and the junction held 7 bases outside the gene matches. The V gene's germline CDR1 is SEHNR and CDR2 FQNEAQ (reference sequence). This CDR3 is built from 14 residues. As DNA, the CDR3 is TGTGCCAGCAGCTTCTGGACAGGGTCGGGCGAGCAGTACTTC. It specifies CASSFWTGSGEQYF.

CDR3 DNA: TGCGCCAGCGCGGAGGGGCGCGTCATGAACACTGAAGCTTTCTTT. Translation: CASAEGRVMNTEAFF. This chain uses TRBV5-1 with TRBJ1-1, with D perhaps matching TRBD1 (5 bases). V was trimmed by 7 bases and J by 0 bases, leaving 16 bases between them. The CDR3 is 15 amino acids. CDR1 is SGHRS, CDR2 YFSETQ, per germline.

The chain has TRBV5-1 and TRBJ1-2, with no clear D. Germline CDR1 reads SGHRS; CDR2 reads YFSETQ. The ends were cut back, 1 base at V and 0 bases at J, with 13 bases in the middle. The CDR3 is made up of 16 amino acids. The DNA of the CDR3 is TGCGCCAGCAGCTTGTCGTCGGCAGTGTCTAACTATGGCTACACCTTC. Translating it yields CASSLSSAVSNYGYTF.

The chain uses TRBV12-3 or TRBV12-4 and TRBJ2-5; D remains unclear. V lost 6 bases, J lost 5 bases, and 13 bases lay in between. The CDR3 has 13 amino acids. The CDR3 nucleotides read TGTGCCAGCAGCCTGACCCTAGGGGAGACCCAGTACTTC. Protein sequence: CASSLTLGETQYF.

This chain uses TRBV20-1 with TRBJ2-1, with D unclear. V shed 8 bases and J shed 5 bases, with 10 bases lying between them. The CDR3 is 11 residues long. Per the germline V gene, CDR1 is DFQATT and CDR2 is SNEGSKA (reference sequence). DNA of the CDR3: TGCAGTAGTTTCGAGAACAATGAGCAGTTCTTC. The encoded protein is CSSFENNEQFF.

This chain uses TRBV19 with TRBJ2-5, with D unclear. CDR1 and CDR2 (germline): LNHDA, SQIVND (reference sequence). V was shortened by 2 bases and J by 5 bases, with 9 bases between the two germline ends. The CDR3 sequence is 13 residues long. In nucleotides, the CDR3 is TGTGCCAGTAGTATATCGACCGTGGAGACCCAGTACTTC. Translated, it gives CASSISTVETQYF.

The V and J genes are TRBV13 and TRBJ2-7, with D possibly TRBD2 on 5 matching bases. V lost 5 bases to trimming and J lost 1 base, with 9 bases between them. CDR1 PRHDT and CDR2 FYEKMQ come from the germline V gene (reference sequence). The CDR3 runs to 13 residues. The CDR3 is CASSRRGSYEQYF. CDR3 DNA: TGTGCCAGCAGCCGTAGAGGGTCCTACGAGCAGTACTTC.

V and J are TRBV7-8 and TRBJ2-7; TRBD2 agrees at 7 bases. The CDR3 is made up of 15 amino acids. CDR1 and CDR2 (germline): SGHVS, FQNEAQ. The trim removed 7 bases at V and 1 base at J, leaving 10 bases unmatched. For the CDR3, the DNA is TGTGCCAGCACCCGGGAGGCAGGGCAATCCTACGAGCAGTACTTC. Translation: CASTREAGQSYEQYF.

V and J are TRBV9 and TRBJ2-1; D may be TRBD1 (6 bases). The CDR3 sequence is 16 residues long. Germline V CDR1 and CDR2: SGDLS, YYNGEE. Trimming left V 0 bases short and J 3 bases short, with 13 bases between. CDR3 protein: CASSVGVTGNYNEQFF. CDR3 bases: TGTGCCAGCAGCGTAGGGGTAACAGGGAACTACAATGAGCAGTTCTTC.

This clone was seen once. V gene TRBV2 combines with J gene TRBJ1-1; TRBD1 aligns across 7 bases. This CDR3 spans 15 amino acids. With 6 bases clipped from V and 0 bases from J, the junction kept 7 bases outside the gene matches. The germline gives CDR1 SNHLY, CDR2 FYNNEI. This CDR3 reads CASRSSGTVNTEAFF. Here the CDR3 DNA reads TGTGCCAGCAGGTCTTCCGGGACAGTGAACACTGAAGCTTTCTTT.

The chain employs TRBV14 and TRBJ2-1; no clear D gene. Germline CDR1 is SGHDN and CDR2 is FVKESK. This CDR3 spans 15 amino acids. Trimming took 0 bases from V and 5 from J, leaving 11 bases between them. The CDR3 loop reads CASSQDLGLNNEQFF. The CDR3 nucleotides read TGTGCCAGCAGCCAAGATCTGGGCCTAAACAATGAGCAGTTCTTC.

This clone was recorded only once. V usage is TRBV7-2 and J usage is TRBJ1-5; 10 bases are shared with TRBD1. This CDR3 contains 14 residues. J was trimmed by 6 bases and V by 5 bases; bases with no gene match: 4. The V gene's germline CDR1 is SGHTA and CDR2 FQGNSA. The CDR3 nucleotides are TGTGCCAGCAGCGAGGGACAGGGGACTCAGCCCCAGCATTTT. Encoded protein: CASSEGQGTQPQHF.